These 3 T cell receptor beta chains originate from one sample sequenced in a study of shared clonotypes between healthy human individuals. The method was immunoSEQ multiplex PCR; TCRdb's version includes in-frame clones alone and lacks a portion of them. The profile shows around 2.1 million clones, approximately 95% of them singletons. Sequencing input: naive CD4+ T cells sorted from blood. The sample's subset: CD45RA+ positively selected. The origin of the receptors is a man between 18 and 35 years old in good health.

About this clone: Additional DNA sequences in this sample encode the identical CDR3. The chain links TRBV5-1 to TRBJ2-2; the D gene is possibly TRBD1 (6 bases). The CDR3 length is 15 residues. Germline V CDR1 and CDR2: SGHRS, YFSETQ. Trimming stripped 5 bases from V and 4 bases from J, with 15 bases between. CDR3 nucleotide sequence: TGCGCCAGCAGTTTAAGGGGGAGCGGCACCGGGGAGCTGTTTTTT. It encodes CASSLRGSGTGELFF.

The rearrangement joins TRBV7-8 to TRBJ2-2, with a weak D call TRBD2 (6 bases). V dropped 7 bases and J dropped 0 bases, with 15 bases sitting between them. CDR1 and CDR2 (germline): SGHVS, FQNEAQ. The CDR3 sequence is 16 residues long. CDR3 sequence (DNA): TGTGCCAGCATCCATTTAAGGGAGGCGAACACCGGGGAGCTGTTTTTT. The encoded protein is CASIHLREANTGELFF.

The chain recombines TRBV5-1 with TRBJ1-1; unclear D gene. The CDR3 totals 16 residues. V lost 4 bases to trimming and J lost 1 base, with 17 bases between them. CDR1 and CDR2 from the germline V gene are SGHRS and YFSETQ. This chain's CDR3 is CASSPRVLGQNTEAFF. As DNA, the CDR3 is TGCGCCAGCAGCCCCCGGGTCCTCGGCCAGAACACTGAAGCTTTCTTT.